A single T cell receptor beta chain is shown here with its context. Its antigen is not identified. Following 10 days of culture, CD4+ T cells were isolated. The data were obtained in a study of vaccination effects on CD4 cells after COVID-19. General study points: Convalescent patients in the study were few, and early post-infection timepoints were absent.

The protocol was immunoSEQ multiplex PCR, while the TCRdb copy is restricted to in-frame clones and leaves out a portion. The sample yields tens of thousands of clones, roughly 75% seen once. The sample was CD4+ T cells from PBMCs cultured without peptide, taken before COVID-19 vaccination. This TCR came from a human donor who received a COVID-19 vaccine.

CDR3 residues: CASSLGLLYGYTF. CDR3 sequence (DNA): TGTGCCAGCAGTTTAGGACTGCTCTATGGCTACACCTTC. This chain joins TRBV28 and TRBJ1-2; D uncertain. V was shortened by 2 bases and J by 4 bases, with 8 bases between the two germline ends. The CDR3 loop spans 13 amino acids. Germline V gene data show CDR1 as MDHEN and CDR2 as SYDVKM.